The 19 T cell receptor beta chains listed next were all sequenced from one sample in a study of blood T cell repertoires in COVID-19. Generated by immunoSEQ multiplex PCR, the TCRdb table keeps only in-frame clones and is missing some. The sample records over 85,000 clones, 87% being singletons. The sequencing input was peripheral blood. These receptors originate from a male donor with acute or convalescent COVID-19.

The gene calls are TRBV9 and TRBJ2-5; TRBD1 is a possible D gene (6 bases). CDR1 SGDLS and CDR2 YYNGEE come from the germline V gene. This CDR3 is built from 13 residues. The germline V and J ends were trimmed by 0 bases and 5 bases, with 8 bases remaining between them. The CDR3: CASSVGDKETQYF. CDR3 sequence (DNA): TGTGCCAGCAGCGTAGGGGACAAGGAGACCCAGTACTTC.

The rearrangement joins TRBV15 to TRBJ2-3; TRBD1 matches 10 bases. The germline CDR1 and CDR2 sequences are LNHNV and YYDKDF (reference sequence). The CDR3 consists of 15 residues. The V and J ends lost 1 base and 5 bases, in that order; junction bases with no gene match: 3. Here the CDR3 reads CATSRGQGAEDTQYF. The CDR3 nucleotides are TGTGCCACCAGCAGAGGACAGGGGGCAGAAGATACGCAGTATTTT.

V and J are TRBV2 and TRBJ2-5; 9 nucleotides match TRBD2. J was trimmed by 5 bases and V by 4 bases; bases with no gene match: 8. Germline V lookup: CDR1 SNHLY, CDR2 FYNNEI. This CDR3 is built from 15 residues. The chain's CDR3 is CASSVRRGGVETQYF. The DNA of the CDR3 is TGTGCCAGCAGTGTACGGCGGGGGGGCGTCGAGACCCAGTACTTC.

V usage is TRBV4-1 and J usage is TRBJ2-7; the D gene is possibly TRBD2 (6 bases). The germline V and J ends were trimmed by 2 bases and 6 bases, with 14 bases remaining between them. CDR1 and CDR2 from the germline V gene are MGHRA and YSYEKL. The CDR3 is made up of 14 amino acids. CDR3 sequence reads: CASSQNLEGSEQYF. The CDR3 DNA sequence: TGCGCCAGCAGCCAAAATTTGGAGGGATCCGAGCAGTACTTC.

The chain has TRBV16 and TRBJ1-1; tentatively, D is TRBD1 (5 bases). V shed 3 bases and J shed 3 bases, with 11 bases lying between them. This CDR3 region has 14 residues. Looked up from germline, CDR1 is KGHSY and CDR2 is FQNENV. The CDR3 bases are TGTGCCAGCAGCCATGTGGGGGGGGACACTGAAGCTTTCTTT. This translates into CASSHVGGDTEAFF.

The chain joins TRBV18 to TRBJ2-1, with 7 nucleotides matching TRBD2. The V and J ends lost 4 bases and 2 bases, in that order; junction bases with no gene match: 5. Looked up from germline, CDR1 is KGHSH and CDR2 is LQKENI. The CDR3 extends over 15 amino acids. Written as DNA, the CDR3 is TGTGCCAGCTCACGAGTGGGGGGGACCTACAATGAGCAGTTCTTC. It is translated as CASSRVGGTYNEQFF.

The chain couples TRBV5-8 to TRBJ1-5; D is unresolved. Per the germline V gene, CDR1 is SGHTS and CDR2 is YDEGEE. The CDR3 consists of 13 residues. Trimming stripped 4 bases from V and 11 bases from J, with 16 bases between. The CDR3 DNA reads as TGTGCCAGCAGCGCCGGAGCCCTCGTGTCCCAGCATTTT. Amino acids: CASSAGALVSQHF.

The V and J genes are TRBV4-2 and TRBJ1-5, with no clear D. Germline-derived CDR1 and CDR2 are LGHNA and YNFKEQ. CDR3 size: 13 residues. Trimming removed 10 bases from V and 5 bases from J, with 15 bases in between. The CDR3 loop reads CATAFGRDQPQHF. The CDR3 coding sequence is TGTGCCACCGCGTTCGGTCGGGATCAGCCCCAGCATTTT.

This clone was counted only a few times. The V and J genes are TRBV6-2 or TRBV6-3 and TRBJ1-2; no firm D call. CDR1 and CDR2 (germline): MNHEY, SVGEGT. The CDR3 covers 12 residues. V shed 5 bases and J shed 8 bases, with 12 bases lying between them. CDR3 sequence (DNA): TGTGCCAGCAGTCCAGACCTCGGGGGCTACACCTTC. Protein sequence: CASSPDLGGYTF.

The rearrangement joins TRBV19 to TRBJ2-3, with D possibly being TRBD1 (5 bases). Per germline, CDR1 LNHDA and CDR2 SQIVND (reference sequence). The CDR3 is 15 amino acids. V lost 8 bases to trimming and J lost 2 bases, with 17 bases between them. CDR3 in amino acids: CASGKQVDPTDTQYF. The CDR3 bases are TGTGCCAGTGGCAAACAGGTAGACCCCACAGATACGCAGTATTTT.

The chain joins TRBV15 to TRBJ2-3, with 7 bases identical to TRBD1. Looked up from germline, CDR1 is LNHNV and CDR2 is YYDKDF (reference sequence). The CDR3 sequence is 14 residues long. The V segment lost 5 bases and the J segment 2 bases; nucleotides outside the gene matches: 4. The CDR3, as DNA: TGTGCCACCAGCCTAGGGGGCCCCACAGATACGCAGTATTTT. It codes for CATSLGGPTDTQYF.

The chain links TRBV6-5 to TRBJ1-2, with 12 bases aligning to TRBD1. There are 15 residues in the CDR3. Germline CDR1 reads MNHEY; CDR2 reads SVGAGI. V lost 5 bases to trimming and J lost 7 bases; unmatched junction nucleotides: 8. CDR3 nucleotides: TGTGCCAGCAGTACCCGGGACAGGGGGCTAGGTGGCTACACCTTC. It specifies CASSTRDRGLGGYTF.

This chain joins TRBV6-5 and TRBJ1-2; 8 bases are shared with TRBD1. J gave up 4 bases and V 6 bases, and 4 bases lay outside the gene matches. The CDR3 has 13 residues. CDR1 is MNHEY, CDR2 SVGAGI, per germline. CDR3 DNA: TGTGCCAGCAGCCACGACAGGGGCTATGGCTACACCTTC. Its protein product is CASSHDRGYGYTF.

The gene calls are TRBV19 and TRBJ2-5, with D uncertain. The germline V and J ends were trimmed by 8 bases and 1 base, with 11 bases remaining between them. CDR3 length: 13 residues. CDR1 is LNHDA and CDR2 is SQIVND in the germline V gene (reference sequence). The CDR3 loop is CASGVELQETQYF. The CDR3 coding sequence is TGTGCCAGTGGTGTCGAACTCCAAGAGACCCAGTACTTC.

The V and J genes are TRBV3-1 (or the pseudogene TRBV3-2) and TRBJ2-2; D gene unclear. CDR1 and CDR2 from the germline V gene are LGHDT and YNNKEL (reference sequence). V was trimmed by 4 bases and J by 5 bases, leaving 8 bases between them. The CDR3 is made up of 13 amino acids. The DNA of the CDR3 is TGTGCCAGCAGCCTTGCTATAACCGGGGAGCTGTTTTTT. Translation gives CASSLAITGELFF.

CDR3: CASSLGQSSSGNTIYF. CDR3 coding DNA: TGTGCCAGCAGTCTAGGACAGTCCAGCTCTGGAAACACCATATATTTT. The chain is built from TRBV11-2 and TRBJ1-3; possibly TRBD1 for D (6 bases). Per germline, CDR1 SGHAT and CDR2 FQNNGV. The CDR3 sequence is 16 residues long. Trimming removed 6 bases at V and 0 bases at J, with 15 bases between.

The CDR3 is CASSHSQGNEQYF. In DNA, the CDR3 is TGTGCCAGCAGTCATTCACAGGGCAACGAGCAGTACTTC. The rearrangement joins TRBV11-3 to TRBJ2-7, with a tentative D call TRBD1 (6 bases). The V and J ends lost 6 bases and 5 bases respectively, with 14 bases between them. CDR1 is SGHNT, CDR2 YENEEA, per germline. CDR3 length equals 13 residues.

The chain links TRBV15 to TRBJ2-7; TRBD1 might be the D (5 bases). Trimming cost V 0 bases and J 6 bases, with 15 bases left between them. Germline V CDR1 and CDR2: LNHNV, YYDKDF (reference sequence). This CDR3 has 15 residues. The CDR3 DNA sequence: TGTGCCACCAGCAGAGATATGGCAGGGTCGGGCGAGCAGTACTTC. Translating it yields CATSRDMAGSGEQYF.

This chain joins TRBV5-5 and TRBJ1-2; 8 bases match TRBD1. The germline gives CDR1 SGHKS, CDR2 YYEKEE (reference sequence). J gave up 3 bases and V 4 bases, and 2 bases lay outside the gene matches. The CDR3 is made up of 13 amino acids. CDR3 nucleotides: TGTGCCAGCAGCCCACAGGGGGACTATGGCTACACCTTC. Translated: CASSPQGDYGYTF.